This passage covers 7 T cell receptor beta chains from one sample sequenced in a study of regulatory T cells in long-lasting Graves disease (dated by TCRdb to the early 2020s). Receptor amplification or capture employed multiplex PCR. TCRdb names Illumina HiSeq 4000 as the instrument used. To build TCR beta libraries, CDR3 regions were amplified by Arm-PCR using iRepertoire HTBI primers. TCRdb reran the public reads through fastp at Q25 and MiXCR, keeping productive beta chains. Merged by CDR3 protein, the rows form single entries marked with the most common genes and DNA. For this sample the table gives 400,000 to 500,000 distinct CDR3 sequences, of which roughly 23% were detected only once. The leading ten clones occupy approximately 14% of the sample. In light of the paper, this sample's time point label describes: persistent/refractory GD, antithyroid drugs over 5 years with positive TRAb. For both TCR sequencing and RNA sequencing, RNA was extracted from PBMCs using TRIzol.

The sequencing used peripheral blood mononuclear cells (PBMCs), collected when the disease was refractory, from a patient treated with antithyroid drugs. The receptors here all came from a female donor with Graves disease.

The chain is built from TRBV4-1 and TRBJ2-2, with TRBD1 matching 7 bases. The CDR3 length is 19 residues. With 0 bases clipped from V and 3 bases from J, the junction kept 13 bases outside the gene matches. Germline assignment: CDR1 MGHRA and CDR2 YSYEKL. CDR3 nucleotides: TGCGCCAGCAGCCAAGAACGATATCTTGCACAGGGGTACACCGGGGAGCTGTTTTTT. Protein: CASSQERYLAQGYTGELFF.

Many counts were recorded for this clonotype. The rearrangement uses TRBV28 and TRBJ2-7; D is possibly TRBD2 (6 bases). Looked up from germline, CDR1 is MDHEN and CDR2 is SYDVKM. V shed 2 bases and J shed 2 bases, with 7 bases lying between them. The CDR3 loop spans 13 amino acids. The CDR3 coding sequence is TGTGCCAGCAGTTTAGCGGGGACCTACGAGCAGTACTTC. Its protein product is CASSLAGTYEQYF.

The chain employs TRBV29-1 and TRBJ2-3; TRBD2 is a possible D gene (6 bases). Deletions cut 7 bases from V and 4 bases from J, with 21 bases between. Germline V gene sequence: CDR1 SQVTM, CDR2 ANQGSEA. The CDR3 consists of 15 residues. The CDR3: CSGDGGDTGPDTQYF. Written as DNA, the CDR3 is TGCAGCGGTGACGGGGGAGACACTGGCCCAGATACGCAGTATTTT.

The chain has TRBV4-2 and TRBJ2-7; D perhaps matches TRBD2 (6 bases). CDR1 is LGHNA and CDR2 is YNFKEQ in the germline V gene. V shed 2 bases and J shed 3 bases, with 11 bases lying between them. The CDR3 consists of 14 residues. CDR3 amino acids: CASSQISGDYEQYF. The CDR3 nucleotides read TGTGCCAGCAGCCAAATTAGCGGCGACTACGAGCAGTACTTC.

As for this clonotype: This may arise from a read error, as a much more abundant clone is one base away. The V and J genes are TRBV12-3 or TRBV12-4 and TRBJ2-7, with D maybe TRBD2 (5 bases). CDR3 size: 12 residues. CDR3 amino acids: CGSSYLGAEQYF. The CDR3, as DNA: TGTGGCAGCAGTTATTTGGGAGCCGAGCAGTACTTC.

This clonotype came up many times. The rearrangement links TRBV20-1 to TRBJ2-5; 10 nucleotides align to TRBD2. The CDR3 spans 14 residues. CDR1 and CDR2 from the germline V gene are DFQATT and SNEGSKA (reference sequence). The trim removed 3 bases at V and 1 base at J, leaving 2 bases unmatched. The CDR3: CSARGTSVQETQYF. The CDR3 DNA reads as TGCAGTGCTAGGGGGACTAGCGTCCAAGAGACCCAGTACTTC.

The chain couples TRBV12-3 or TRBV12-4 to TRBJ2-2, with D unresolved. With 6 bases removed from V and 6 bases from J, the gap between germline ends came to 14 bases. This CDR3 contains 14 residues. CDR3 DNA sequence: TGTGCCAGCAGCTTCATTCTAGGATCCGGGGAGCTGTTTTTT. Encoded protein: CASSFILGSGELFF.